This entry lists 20 T cell receptor beta chains sequenced from one sample in a study of long-term antiretroviral therapy in people with HIV. Running of the v3.0 immunoSEQ assay took place at survey level. Assay: immunoSEQ multiplex PCR; the TCRdb copy retains only in-frame clones and omits some. Of over 30,000 clones listed, roughly three quarters are singletons. The sequences come from unsorted PBMCs, collected 3.1 years after starting antiretroviral therapy. The receptors stem from a woman aged 50 to 60 with HIV.

The V and J genes are TRBV2 and TRBJ2-5; the D is unclear. From germline, CDR1 is SNHLY and CDR2 FYNNEI. This CDR3 is 10 amino acids long. V lost 5 bases, J lost 5 bases, and 3 bases lay in between. The DNA of the CDR3 is TGTGCCAGCAGTACGGAGACCCAGTACTTC. It is translated as CASSTETQYF.

CDR3 in amino acids: CASSFPGELFF. CDR3 DNA sequence: TGTGCCAGCAGCTTTCCCGGGGAGCTGTTTTTT. The V gene is TRBV11-2, the J gene TRBJ2-2; D is ambiguous. V lost 3 bases and J lost 6, with 2 bases in between. The CDR3 contains 11 residues. CDR1 is SGHAT, CDR2 FQNNGV, per germline.

This clone has just a few counts. The chain carries TRBV28 and TRBJ2-7, with D perhaps TRBD2 (5 bases). The CDR3 length is 15 residues. The V end lost 5 bases, the J end lost 3 bases, and 17 bases lay between the germline ends. Per the germline V gene, CDR1 is MDHEN and CDR2 is SYDVKM. CDR3 residues: CASSPPSGSLYEQYF. CDR3 coding DNA: TGTGCCAGCAGTCCTCCATCGGGATCCCTCTACGAGCAGTACTTC. Together with reference TRBV28 and TRBJ2-7, the CDR3 gives the full variable domain: DVKVTQSSRYLVKRTGEKVFLECVQDMDHENMFWYRQDPGLGLRLIYFSYDVKMKEKGDIPEGYSVSREKKERFSLILESASTNQTSMYLCASSPPSGSLYEQYFGPGTRLTVT.

The CDR3 DNA sequence: TGTGCCAGCAGTGCGCTACAGGGAGGGAACACTGAAGCTTTCTTT. It translates to CASSALQGGNTEAFF. The chain links TRBV25-1 to TRBJ1-1; perhaps TRBD1 as D (6 bases). The germline V gene has CDR1 MGHDK and CDR2 SYGVNS. Trimming took 4 bases from V and 1 from J, leaving 13 bases between them. The length of the CDR3 is 15 residues.

This clone was observed a few times. The chain has TRBV18 and TRBJ2-2; D might be TRBD2 (5 bases). CDR3 length: 13 amino acids. Germline V gene lookup returns CDR1 KGHSH and CDR2 LQKENI. With 8 bases removed from V and 7 bases from J, the gap between germline ends came to 14 bases. In DNA form, the CDR3 reads TGTGCCAGCGCAGAAGCTGCGGGCGGGGAGCTGTTTTTT. As protein: CASAEAAGGELFF.

J is TRBJ1-6 and V is TRBV7-9; D is possibly TRBD1 (5 bases). Trimming stripped 5 bases from V and 8 bases from J, with 13 bases between. The CDR3 loop spans 14 amino acids. Germline V CDR1 and CDR2: SEHNR, FQNEAQ (reference sequence). In DNA form, the CDR3 reads TGTGCCAGCAGCAGGGACTTTAGAGATTCACCCCTCCACTTT. The encoded protein is CASSRDFRDSPLHF.

The genes are TRBV2 and TRBJ1-2; perhaps TRBD1 as D (6 bases). Germline V gene data show CDR1 as SNHLY and CDR2 as FYNNEI. The length of the CDR3 is 12 residues. Trimming took 8 bases from V and 10 from J, leaving 17 bases between them. CDR3 protein: CASFRTVSSYTF. CDR3 DNA: TGTGCCAGCTTCCGGACAGTTAGTTCCTACACCTTC.

This clone has a handful of counts. This chain connects TRBV5-6 to TRBJ2-5; maybe TRBD1 (6 bases). There are 14 residues in the CDR3. Looked up from germline, CDR1 is SGHDT and CDR2 is YYEEEE. The V end was cut by 2 bases, the J end by 2 bases, with 10 bases between. The CDR3 bases are TGTGCCAGCAGCTTCCTTGGACAGCAAGAGACCCAGTACTTC. Translated: CASSFLGQQETQYF.

This chain uses TRBV27 with TRBJ1-2; 7 bases line up with TRBD1. Trimming removed 2 bases from V and 3 bases from J; junction bases left unmatched: 0. Germline-derived CDR1 and CDR2 are MNHEY and SMNVEV (reference sequence). This CDR3 has 13 amino acids. This chain's CDR3 is CASSLDRDYGYTF. For the CDR3, the DNA is TGTGCCAGCAGTTTAGACAGGGACTATGGCTACACCTTC.

V usage is TRBV7-2 and J usage is TRBJ1-5; no reliable D call. The germline V gene encodes CDR1 SGHTA and CDR2 FQGNSA. V was pared by 1 base and J by 4 bases, with 11 bases between. CDR3 length: 15 residues. The CDR3 DNA reads as TGTGCCAGCAGCTTAGAAGTACAGCTAAATCAGCCCCAGCATTTT. Amino acids: CASSLEVQLNQPQHF.

This clone was counted once. The chain is built from TRBV6-5 and TRBJ1-4; 7 positions match TRBD1. J lost 4 bases, V lost 5 bases, and 4 bases had no gene match. CDR1 and CDR2 (germline): MNHEY, SVGAGI. The CDR3 spans 14 residues. In nucleotides, the CDR3 is TGTGCCAGCAGTGTTACAGGGGTTAATGAAAAACTGTTTTTT. Translation: CASSVTGVNEKLFF.

This rearrangement joins TRBV7-6 to TRBJ2-5; D remains unclear. Germline V gene data show CDR1 as SGHVS and CDR2 as FNYEAQ. This CDR3 has 15 residues. V was cut by 2 bases and J by 0 bases, with 10 bases left in between. CDR3 amino acids: CASSLRVGDQETQYF. The CDR3, as DNA: TGTGCCAGCAGCTTAAGGGTGGGCGACCAAGAGACCCAGTACTTC.

CDR3 sequence (DNA): TGTGCCAGCAGTTACGTAGAGAACACCGGGGAGCTGTTTTTT. Protein: CASSYVENTGELFF. The chain employs TRBV6-5 and TRBJ2-2; D unresolved. The ends were cut back, 2 bases at V and 1 base at J, with 5 bases in the middle. Germline loops: CDR1 MNHEY, CDR2 SVGAGI. The CDR3 consists of 14 residues.

The rearrangement uses TRBV4-1 and TRBJ2-5; TRBD2 aligns across 8 bases. The CDR3 covers 16 residues. V lost 0 bases to trimming and J lost 5 bases; unmatched junction nucleotides: 8. CDR1 and CDR2 (germline): MGHRA, YSYEKL. Here the CDR3 reads CASSQDPRGGSETQYF. CDR3 nucleotides: TGCGCCAGCAGCCAAGACCCCCGGGGGGGGAGTGAGACCCAGTACTTC.

The chain combines TRBV5-6 with TRBJ2-1; D may match TRBD1 or TRBD2 (7 bases each). Per the germline V gene, CDR1 is SGHDT and CDR2 is YYEEEE. V was cut by 4 bases and J by 4 bases, with 12 bases left in between. The CDR3 loop spans 14 amino acids. This CDR3 is CASSRQGLYNEQFF. CDR3 bases: TGTGCCAGCAGCCGACAGGGACTATACAATGAGCAGTTCTTC. Filled out from reference TRBV5-6 and TRBJ2-1, the complete variable domain reads DAGVTQSPTHLIKTRGQQVTLRCSPKSGHDTVSWYQQALGQGPQFIFQYYEEEERQRGNFPDRFSGHQFPNYSSELNVNALLLGDSALYLCASSRQGLYNEQFFGPGTRLTVL.

J is TRBJ1-2 and V is TRBV6-5, with D maybe TRBD1 (5 bases). CDR3 length equals 14 residues. The germline V gene has CDR1 MNHEY and CDR2 SVGAGI. V shed 7 bases and J shed 0 bases, with 12 bases lying between them. The CDR3 bases are TGTGCCAGCACCGACGGGGGAGCTAACTATGGCTACACCTTC. This encodes CASTDGGANYGYTF.

This chain links TRBV9 with TRBJ1-1, with 8 bases aligning to TRBD1. From germline, CDR1 is SGDLS and CDR2 YYNGEE. V lost 0 bases and J lost 3; bases outside the gene matches: 1. This CDR3 contains 14 residues. CDR3 DNA: TGTGCCAGCAGCGTAGGACAGGGGTACACTGAAGCTTTCTTT. It encodes CASSVGQGYTEAFF.

This chain uses TRBV19 with TRBJ2-3; D is unresolved. Trimming left V 5 bases short and J 2 bases short, with 11 bases between. This CDR3 has 14 residues. Per germline, CDR1 LNHDA and CDR2 SQIVND (reference sequence). CDR3 DNA: TGTGCCAGTAGTCCGACGGTTTACACAGATACGCAGTATTTT. The encoded protein is CASSPTVYTDTQYF.

This chain joins TRBV6-1 and TRBJ2-2, with TRBD1 identical over 10 bases. With 4 bases clipped from V and 2 bases from J, the junction kept 4 bases outside the gene matches. CDR1 is MNHNS, CDR2 SASEGT, per germline. This CDR3 has 16 amino acids. CDR3 coding DNA: TGTGCCAGCAGTGGTCGGGACAGGGGCAACACCGGGGAGCTGTTTTTT. Residues: CASSGRDRGNTGELFF.

The CDR3 loop reads CASSPDRERPQHF. CDR3 DNA: TGTGCCAGCAGCCCGGACCGGGAGAGGCCCCAGCATTTT. The chain links TRBV6-1 to TRBJ1-5, with D unclear. Germline-derived CDR1 and CDR2 are MNHNS and SASEGT. V lost 6 bases to trimming and J lost 9 bases, with 15 bases between them. This CDR3 contains 13 residues.